The 29 T cell receptor beta chains presented below share a single source sample, sequenced in a study of shared clonotypes between healthy human individuals. The method was immunoSEQ multiplex PCR; TCRdb's version includes in-frame clones alone and lacks a portion of them. The table has around 2.5 million clones, 93% seen once. The sequenced material came from naive CD4+ T cells from PBMCs. As to subset: CD45RA+ positively selected. The receptors stem from a young man in good health. Some clones in this sample may be carry-over from other donors' samples.

The CDR3, as DNA: TGCGCCAGCAGCTTGGGGTTGTACCCAGATACGCAGTATTTT. It yields the protein CASSLGLYPDTQYF. The chain joins TRBV5-1 to TRBJ2-3; D gene unclear. This CDR3 is 14 amino acids long. The germline V gene has CDR1 SGHRS and CDR2 YFSETQ. V was cut by 0 bases and J by 4 bases, with 9 bases left in between.

Details on this clone: Other DNA sequences in the same sample also yield this CDR3. CDR3 sequence (DNA): TGCGCCAGCAGTTCTGGGACAGCTGGTCAGCCCCAGCATTTT. It encodes CASSSGTAGQPQHF. J is TRBJ1-5 and V is TRBV5-1; the match to TRBD1 covers 7 bases. Germline assignment: CDR1 SGHRS and CDR2 YFSETQ. This CDR3 is 14 amino acids long. Trimming removed 5 bases from V and 6 bases from J; junction bases left unmatched: 8. The full variable domain, its missing parts supplied by reference TRBV5-1 and TRBJ1-5, is KAGVTQTPRYLIKTRGQQVTLSCSPISGHRSVSWYQQTPGQGLQFLFEYFSETQRNKGNFPGRFSGRQFSNSRSEMNVSTLELGDSALYLCASSSGTAGQPQHFGDGTRLSIL.

J is TRBJ2-1 and V is TRBV5-1; TRBD1 agrees at 9 bases. The trim removed 0 bases at V and 6 bases at J, leaving 7 bases unmatched. Germline values: CDR1 SGHRS, CDR2 YFSETQ. The CDR3 consists of 16 residues. The CDR3 DNA is TGCGCCAGCAGCTTGGCCCCGGGACAGGGTTTCAATGAGCAGTTCTTC. This encodes CASSLAPGQGFNEQFF.

The chain carries TRBV11-2 and TRBJ2-7; D is unresolved. V lost 0 bases, J lost 4 bases, and 16 bases lay in between. This CDR3 contains 16 residues. The V gene's germline CDR1 is SGHAT and CDR2 FQNNGV. The CDR3 loop reads CASSLDPGGVGYEQYF. CDR3 DNA sequence: TGTGCCAGCAGCTTAGACCCAGGTGGAGTAGGGTACGAGCAGTACTTC.

This rearrangement joins TRBV10-2 to TRBJ2-2; 8 nucleotides agree with TRBD2. The CDR3 sequence is 16 residues long. Germline V gene lookup returns CDR1 WSHSY and CDR2 SAAADI. The V and J ends lost 6 bases and 4 bases, in that order; junction bases with no gene match: 10. DNA of the CDR3: TGCGCCAGCAGCGTGAGCGGGAGAGCCTTCACCGGGGAGCTGTTTTTT. Its translation is CASSVSGRAFTGELFF.

The rearrangement links TRBV7-9 to TRBJ1-1, with D maybe TRBD1 (5 bases). Germline loops: CDR1 SEHNR, CDR2 FQNEAQ (reference sequence). V was trimmed by 5 bases and J by 0 bases, leaving 10 bases between them. The CDR3 loop spans 14 amino acids. As DNA, the CDR3 is TGTGCCAGCAGCCGGGGCCCGCTGAACACTGAAGCTTTCTTT. Its protein is CASSRGPLNTEAFF.

This chain links TRBV28 with TRBJ1-4; D uncertain. The V and J ends lost 2 bases and 10 bases respectively, with 11 bases between them. Germline CDR1 reads MDHEN; CDR2 reads SYDVKM. The CDR3 runs to 13 residues. In DNA, the CDR3 is TGTGCCAGCAGTTTAAAGGTCCCTGGAAAACTGTTTTTT. Its translation is CASSLKVPGKLFF.

The V and J genes are TRBV5-1 and TRBJ2-1, with 9 bases aligning to TRBD1. Trimming cost V 4 bases and J 0 bases; bases outside gene matches: 8. Germline-derived CDR1 and CDR2 are SGHRS and YFSETQ. The CDR3 totals 17 residues. The CDR3 sequence: CASSLDRGEVSYNEQFF. CDR3 in DNA: TGCGCCAGCAGCCTGGACAGGGGCGAGGTCTCCTACAATGAGCAGTTCTTC.

CDR3 amino acids: CSASGRAQAFF. In DNA, the CDR3 is TGCAGTGCTTCAGGACGGGCGCAAGCTTTCTTT. The rearrangement uses TRBV20-1 and TRBJ1-1; unclear D gene. CDR1 DFQATT and CDR2 SNEGSKA come from the germline V gene (reference sequence). The CDR3 is made up of 11 amino acids. Deletions cut 5 bases from V and 9 bases from J, with 13 bases between.

V is TRBV5-1 and J is TRBJ2-3; D possibly corresponds to TRBD1 (6 bases). V dropped 5 bases and J dropped 0 bases, with 13 bases sitting between them. The CDR3 runs to 15 residues. The germline CDR1 and CDR2 sequences are SGHRS and YFSETQ. The CDR3 spells CASRGTPTSTDTQYF. CDR3 nucleotides: TGCGCCAGCAGGGGGACACCTACTAGCACAGATACGCAGTATTTT. The whole variable domain, filled in from reference TRBV5-1 and TRBJ2-3, reads KAGVTQTPRYLIKTRGQQVTLSCSPISGHRSVSWYQQTPGQGLQFLFEYFSETQRNKGNFPGRFSGRQFSNSRSEMNVSTLELGDSALYLCASRGTPTSTDTQYFGPGTRLTVL.

The chain carries TRBV7-2 and TRBJ2-2; TRBD2 might be the D (6 bases). The CDR3 covers 15 residues. Between the trimmed V and J ends, which lost 5 bases and 8 bases, there was a span of 18 bases. CDR1 and CDR2 from the germline V gene are SGHTA and FQGNSA. The CDR3, as DNA: TGTGCCAGCAGCCTCCGTGGCGGGATAGGAGGGGAGCTGTTTTTT. Translation gives CASSLRGGIGGELFF.

The chain links TRBV5-6 to TRBJ2-4, with 8 bases that match TRBD1. V gave up 0 bases and J gave up 6 bases; unmatched junction bases: 8. The CDR3 consists of 16 residues. Germline assignment: CDR1 SGHDT and CDR2 YYEEEE. The CDR3 is CASSLGTGRMGNIQYF. CDR3 DNA sequence: TGTGCCAGCAGCTTGGGGACAGGGAGGATGGGAAACATTCAGTACTTC.

This chain connects TRBV6-5 to TRBJ2-7; D possibly corresponds to TRBD2 (6 bases). Trimming shortened V by 2 bases and J by 3 bases, and 11 bases separated the two germline ends. CDR1 MNHEY and CDR2 SVGAGI come from the germline V gene. CDR3 length equals 14 residues. CDR3 nucleotides: TGTGCCAGCAGTTACAGGCTGGGGGGCTACGAGCAGTACTTC. It yields the protein CASSYRLGGYEQYF.

This clone was recorded a few times. This rearrangement joins TRBV4-1 to TRBJ2-1; 7 bases align to TRBD2. V shed 0 bases, J shed 4 bases, and the junction held 6 bases outside the gene matches. Per germline, CDR1 MGHRA and CDR2 YSYEKL. This CDR3 is built from 16 residues. CDR3 sequence reads: CASSQEGREQYNEQFF. DNA of the CDR3: TGCGCCAGCAGCCAAGAAGGGCGGGAGCAATACAATGAGCAGTTCTTC.

The chain recombines TRBV30 with TRBJ1-4, with 9 nucleotides matching TRBD1. Germline V lookup: CDR1 GTSNPN, CDR2 SVGIG (reference sequence). V lost 1 base to trimming and J lost 10 bases; unmatched junction nucleotides: 10. The length of the CDR3 is 15 residues. The CDR3 reads CAWSGGPGTGIKLFF. In DNA form, the CDR3 reads TGTGCCTGGAGTGGCGGGCCCGGGACAGGGATAAAACTGTTTTTT.

V gene TRBV9 combines with J gene TRBJ2-1; maybe TRBD1 (6 bases). Germline V gene data show CDR1 as SGDLS and CDR2 as YYNGEE. This CDR3 has 16 residues. Trimming took 1 base from V and 1 from J, leaving 12 bases between them. In nucleotides, the CDR3 is TGTGCCAGCAGCGTAAAGGGGGATGGGTCCTACAATGAGCAGTTCTTC. Protein sequence: CASSVKGDGSYNEQFF.

This clone was seen more than once but under ten times. The rearrangement links TRBV29-1 to TRBJ1-1; D uncertain. The ends were cut back, 4 bases at V and 0 bases at J, with 6 bases in the middle. Germline V gene lookup returns CDR1 SQVTM and CDR2 ANQGSEA. The CDR3 is 12 amino acids. CDR3 loop: CSVASLNTEAFF. The CDR3 DNA sequence: TGCAGCGTTGCCAGCTTGAACACTGAAGCTTTCTTT.

The chain employs TRBV9 and TRBJ1-3, with 7 bases that match TRBD1. The ends lost 4 bases at V and 0 bases at J; junction bases unmatched: 7. Germline lookup yields CDR1 SGDLS and CDR2 YYNGEE. This CDR3 spans 16 amino acids. CDR3 in amino acids: CASSRTGSNSGNTIYF. The CDR3 DNA reads as TGTGCCAGCAGCCGGACAGGTAGTAACTCTGGAAACACCATATATTTT.

The chain is built from TRBV9 and TRBJ1-3, with 8 bases lining up with TRBD1. This CDR3 region has 15 residues. V dropped 4 bases and J dropped 3; count of bases not matched to a gene: 6. Germline V gene data show CDR1 as SGDLS and CDR2 as YYNGEE. The CDR3 DNA reads as TGTGCCAGCAGCCCAGGGGGCCTAGGTGGAAACACCATATATTTT. Protein product: CASSPGGLGGNTIYF.

With respect to this clone: Other DNA sequences in the same sample also yield this CDR3. The CDR3 bases are TGTGCCAGCAGCCAACAGGGGAATCAGCCCCAGCATTTT. This gives the protein CASSQQGNQPQHF. The rearrangement joins TRBV5-4 to TRBJ1-5; the match to TRBD1 covers 7 bases. From germline, CDR1 is SGHNT and CDR2 YYREEE (reference sequence). The CDR3 length is 13 residues. Trimming took 4 bases from V and 4 from J; bases not matched to a gene: 2.

This chain links TRBV5-4 with TRBJ2-1; the D is unclear. The V and J ends lost 2 bases and 4 bases respectively, with 10 bases between them. The CDR3 totals 14 residues. The germline V gene encodes CDR1 SGHNT and CDR2 YYREEE (reference sequence). The CDR3 coding sequence is TGTGCCAGCAGCTTCCAGGACCCTTACAATGAGCAGTTCTTC. Encoded protein: CASSFQDPYNEQFF.

J is TRBJ2-5 and V is TRBV5-1; D is possibly TRBD1 (6 bases). Germline values: CDR1 SGHRS, CDR2 YFSETQ. The CDR3 spans 16 residues. V dropped 3 bases and J dropped 4 bases, with 19 bases sitting between them. CDR3 protein: CASSWGQNLRRETQYF. In DNA form, the CDR3 reads TGCGCCAGCAGCTGGGGACAAAATCTTCGCCGAGAGACCCAGTACTTC. The full variable domain, its missing parts supplied by reference TRBV5-1 and TRBJ2-5, is KAGVTQTPRYLIKTRGQQVTLSCSPISGHRSVSWYQQTPGQGLQFLFEYFSETQRNKGNFPGRFSGRQFSNSRSEMNVSTLELGDSALYLCASSWGQNLRRETQYFGPGTRLLVL.

This chain links TRBV27 with TRBJ2-7, with a tentative D call TRBD2 (5 bases). The CDR3 runs 12 residues. V was trimmed by 8 bases and J by 2 bases, leaving 10 bases between them. Germline CDR1 is MNHEY and CDR2 is SMNVEV (reference sequence). CDR3 loop: CASHSRAYEQYF. The CDR3 DNA follows: TGTGCCAGCCACTCGAGGGCCTACGAGCAGTACTTC.

The V call is TRBV6-6, the J call TRBJ2-3; TRBD2 aligns across 8 bases. The CDR3 has 14 amino acids. Germline CDR1 reads MNHNY; CDR2 reads SVGAGI (reference sequence). The V and J ends lost 0 bases and 6 bases, in that order; junction bases with no gene match: 2. CDR3 in DNA: TGTGCCAGCAGTTACTCGCGGGGGGAGGATACGCAGTATTTT. Translation gives CASSYSRGEDTQYF.

This rearrangement joins TRBV19 to TRBJ1-2; D unclear. The V end lost 3 bases, the J end lost 0 bases, and 17 bases lay between the germline ends. Germline V gene sequence: CDR1 LNHDA, CDR2 SQIVND (reference sequence). CDR3 length equals 17 residues. CDR3 DNA sequence: TGTGCCAGTAGTATTTTATCTTTGGCAATTTCTAACTATGGCTACACCTTC. Its translation: CASSILSLAISNYGYTF.

This clone was recorded a few times. The V call is TRBV30, the J call TRBJ1-2, with 9 bases matching TRBD1. This CDR3 comprises 16 residues. V shed 0 bases, J shed 8 bases, and the junction held 13 bases outside the gene matches. Germline values: CDR1 GTSNPN, CDR2 SVGIG (reference sequence). The CDR3 coding sequence is TGTGCCTGGAGTGTACTCCCGACAGGGGGATTGAAAGGCTACACCTTC. This sequence encodes CAWSVLPTGGLKGYTF.

The gene calls are TRBV6-6 and TRBJ2-7; possible D gene TRBD1, 7 bases. CDR1 and CDR2 (germline): MNHNY, SVGAGI (reference sequence). CDR3 length: 16 residues. The germline V and J ends were trimmed by 9 bases and 1 base, with 22 bases remaining between them. CDR3 sequence: CASSAQGRDRSYEQYF. The CDR3 DNA follows: TGTGCCAGTAGCGCCCAAGGGCGGGACAGATCCTACGAGCAGTACTTC.

V gene TRBV7-6 combines with J gene TRBJ1-2; D call uncertain. The CDR3 is made up of 14 amino acids. V was pared by 2 bases and J by 8 bases, with 15 bases between. Germline V gene lookup returns CDR1 SGHVS and CDR2 FNYEAQ. The CDR3 nucleotides read TGTGCCAGCAGCTTATCGACCTCCGGACGGGGCTACACCTTC. Translating gives CASSLSTSGRGYTF. Full variable domain (rest looked up from reference TRBV7-6 and TRBJ1-2): GAGVSQSPRYKVTKRGQDVALRCDPISGHVSLYWYRQALGQGPEFLTYFNYEAQQDKSGLPNDRFSAERPEGSISTLTIQRTEQRDSAMYRCASSLSTSGRGYTFGSGTRLTVV.

This chain connects TRBV2 to TRBJ2-5, with D maybe TRBD2 (6 bases). Deletions cut 2 bases from V and 7 bases from J, with 17 bases between. This CDR3 region has 15 residues. Germline V lookup: CDR1 SNHLY, CDR2 FYNNEI. CDR3 nucleotide sequence: TGTGCCAGCAGTGAACCCTCGGGGGTCTCAGGGACCCAGTACTTC. Translating gives CASSEPSGVSGTQYF.